The rows below give T cell receptor beta chains drawn from one sample of a study of long-term antiretroviral therapy in people with HIV. The table came from immunoSEQ multiplex PCR; TCRdb's copy has only in-frame clones and leaves some out. The repertoire consists of tens of thousands of clones, with roughly 82% occurring once and the leading ten covering approximately 4.5%. The material was unsorted PBMCs, obtained almost 6 years after starting antiretroviral therapy. These receptors all come from a young man with HIV. Both conserved end residues are part of each CDR3. Each record gives: CDR3 DNA, CDR3 protein, J gene, V gene, D gene, clone size. D genes are given only for firm matches. Only part of the rows carry a size: once, few, many, or a class if the clone is expanded.

TGTGCCAGCAGCTTCGGGGGAGGGGAGCAGTTCTTC | CASSFGGGEQFF | TRBJ2-1 | TRBV5-6 | TRBD2 | -
TGTGCCAGCAGCCCAAGACAGGGACTCACAGATACGCAATATTTT | CASSPRQGLTDTQYF | TRBJ2-3 | TRBV7-9 | - | -
TGTGCCAGCAGTAAAAGCGGGTTAGATACGCAGTATTTT | CASSKSGLDTQYF | TRBJ2-3 | TRBV6-5 | - | -
TGTGCCAGTAGTATAGATCGAAGGGCTTCCTACGAGCAGTACTTC | CASSIDRRASYEQYF | TRBJ2-7 | TRBV19 | - | few
TGTGCCAGCAGTTATCGGCAGGGGGAGCTGTTTTTT | CASSYRQGELFF | TRBJ2-2 | TRBV6-5 | - | -
TGTGCCAGCAGTAGGTGGGCATCAACTAATGAAAAACTGTTTTTT | CASSRWASTNEKLFF | TRBJ1-4 | TRBV5-4 | - | -
TGCGCCAGCAGCTTGGCCTCCGGGACAAGATACGAGCAGTACTTC | CASSLASGTRYEQYF | TRBJ2-7 | TRBV5-1 | - | -
TGTGCCAGCAGTACGGGACAGGGACCCTACGAGCAGTACTTC | CASSTGQGPYEQYF | TRBJ2-7 | TRBV6-1 | TRBD1 | -
TGTGCCAGCTCACCACGGACAGGGAACACCGGGGAGCTGTTTTTT | CASSPRTGNTGELFF | TRBJ2-2 | TRBV18 | TRBD1 | -
TGTGCCAGCAGCCAGGGACAGGCGAACACCGGGGAGCTGTTTTTT | CASSQGQANTGELFF | TRBJ2-2 | TRBV9 | TRBD1 | few
TGTGCCAGCAACTTTTTTTCGGACAGTCAAGAGACCCAGTACTTC | CASNFFSDSQETQYF | TRBJ2-5 | TRBV5-4 | - | -
TGTGCCAGCAGCCCCCGACTAGCGGGAGTGGGCGGGGATACGCAGTATTTT | CASSPRLAGVGGDTQYF | TRBJ2-3 | TRBV7-3 | TRBD2 | -
TGTGCCAGCAGTAGGACGGGAGATACGCAGTATTTT | CASSRTGDTQYF | TRBJ2-3 | TRBV28 | - | -
TGTGCCAGCACCATAGGGGAGCGGGGGGGCGAAGAGACCCAGTACTTC | CASTIGERGGEETQYF | TRBJ2-5 | TRBV7-8 | TRBD2 | -
TGTGCCAGCAGTCCCGGGGATTTCGCAGATACGCAGTATTTT | CASSPGDFADTQYF | TRBJ2-3 | TRBV11-2 | - | -
TGTGCCATCAGGGGACACGGGACCGGGGAGCTGTTTTTT | CAIRGHGTGELFF | TRBJ2-2 | TRBV10-3 | - | -
TGTGCCAGCAGCCCGCCCGGGGACAGGGCTAACTATGGCTACACCTTC | CASSPPGDRANYGYTF | TRBJ1-2 | TRBV9 | TRBD1 | -
TGTGCCACCGGTTCCGGGCTAGTATTAGAGACCCAGTACTTC | CATGSGLVLETQYF | TRBJ2-5 | TRBV15 | - | -
TGTGCCAGCAGTGAATTGAGTCCCTTTAACTATGGCTACACCTTC | CASSELSPFNYGYTF | TRBJ1-2 | TRBV6-1 | - | -
TGTGCCATCAGTGGACAGGGCTATGGCTACACCTTC | CAISGQGYGYTF | TRBJ1-2 | TRBV10-3 | TRBD1 | -
TGTGCCAGCAGTTTTGCCTCCGGACAGGGTGATGGCTACACCTTC | CASSFASGQGDGYTF | TRBJ1-2 | TRBV28 | TRBD1 | -
TGCGCCAGCAGCTCCCTGGGTTCCACCGGGGAGCTGTTTTTT | CASSSLGSTGELFF | TRBJ2-2 | TRBV5-1 | - | -
TGTGCCAGCAGCTTGAGTCCAGGGGCCTACGAGCAGTACTTC | CASSLSPGAYEQYF | TRBJ2-7 | TRBV5-4 | - | few
TGCGCCAGCAGCCACGCTTACGACAATGAGCAGTTCTTC | CASSHAYDNEQFF | TRBJ2-1 | TRBV4-3 | - | -
TGTGCCAGCAGCTTGGTGGTGGCCAGGGGAGGTGGCTACACCTTC | CASSLVVARGGGYTF | TRBJ1-2 | TRBV5-4 | - | once
TGTGCCAGCAGGACAGGGACCAGCTCCTACGAGCAGTACTTC | CASRTGTSSYEQYF | TRBJ2-7 | TRBV6-5 | TRBD1 | -
TGTGCCAGCAGCGGACAGGGTACGGCTTACGAGCAGTACTTC | CASSGQGTAYEQYF | TRBJ2-7 | TRBV28 | TRBD1 | few
TGTGCCAGCAGTGAAGGAGGAACAGATACGCAGTATTTT | CASSEGGTDTQYF | TRBJ2-3 | TRBV2 | - | -
TGCGCCAGCAGCACCCCTCTTAGAGCGCACGAACTAGCGTCCGGGGCCAACGTCCTGACTTTC | CASSTPLRAHELASGANVLTF | TRBJ2-6 | TRBV5-1 | TRBD2 | -
TGTGCCAGCAGTGAAGACGGCTACTATGGCTACACCTTC | CASSEDGYYGYTF | TRBJ1-2 | TRBV6-1 | - | -
TGTGCCAGCAGTGGGGGGGCCTACAATGAGCAGTTCTTC | CASSGGAYNEQFF | TRBJ2-1 | TRBV9 | TRBD2 | -
TGTGCCAGCAGTGGGGGGGAATCTGGAAACACCATATATTTT | CASSGGESGNTIYF | TRBJ1-3 | TRBV25-1 | - | -
TGTGCCAGCAGTTCGAAATTCTTGAACACTGAAGCTTTCTTT | CASSSKFLNTEAFF | TRBJ1-1 | TRBV6-5 | - | -
TGTGCCAGCAGCTTAAGGGCGAACACTGAAGCTTTCTTT | CASSLRANTEAFF | TRBJ1-1 | TRBV7-9 | - | -
TGTGCCAGCAGCTTACTTTCGGGGAATGGAGCTTTCTTT | CASSLLSGNGAFF | TRBJ1-1 | TRBV11-1 | - | -
TGCGCCAGCAGCCACGACGAGGGGACAGGGGAATCCTACGAGCAGTACTTC | CASSHDEGTGESYEQYF | TRBJ2-7 | TRBV4-3 | TRBD1 | -
TGTGCCAGCAGCTTTCAGGGTCCTATATACAATGAGCAGTTCTTC | CASSFQGPIYNEQFF | TRBJ2-1 | TRBV7-9 | - | -
TGCGCCAGCAGCTTGTTTAAAAGCAACCAGTACAATGAGCAGTTCTTC | CASSLFKSNQYNEQFF | TRBJ2-1 | TRBV5-1 | - | -
TGTGCCAGCAGCCCTAGTAAGTGGGAGCAGTTCTTC | CASSPSKWEQFF | TRBJ2-1 | TRBV28 | - | -
TGTGCCAGCAGCCCCACAGGACAGGCGAACACCGGGGAGCTGTTTTTT | CASSPTGQANTGELFF | TRBJ2-2 | TRBV11-3 | TRBD1 | -
TGCGCCAGCAGCTTGGGCCCGGACAGGAGGGGTTCACCCCTCCACTTT | CASSLGPDRRGSPLHF | TRBJ1-6 | TRBV5-1 | TRBD1 | -
TGTGCCAGCAGTTTAATAGGCGGGAACACTGAAGCTTTCTTT | CASSLIGGNTEAFF | TRBJ1-1 | TRBV27 | - | -
TGTGCCAGCAGCCCGCGACAGGGGGACCGGGAAAAACTGTTTTTT | CASSPRQGDREKLFF | TRBJ1-4 | TRBV7-9 | TRBD1 | -
TGTGCCAGCAGTTTAGGGCAGGGCGCCATAACTGAAGCTTTCTTT | CASSLGQGAITEAFF | TRBJ1-1 | TRBV27 | - | -
TGTGCCAGCAGCTTAACGGGACGGGCCGCTTACGAGCAGTACTTC | CASSLTGRAAYEQYF | TRBJ2-7 | TRBV11-2 | - | -
TGTGCCACGCGGGAAACTGGAAACACCATATATTTT | CATRETGNTIYF | TRBJ1-3 | TRBV15 | - | -
TGTGCCAGCAGTGAAGTTGTAGGGTTAAACTATGGCTACACCTTC | CASSEVVGLNYGYTF | TRBJ1-2 | TRBV2 | - | -
TGTGCCAGCAGTGAACGGGTTGAAAAACTGTTTTTT | CASSERVEKLFF | TRBJ1-4 | TRBV2 | - | few